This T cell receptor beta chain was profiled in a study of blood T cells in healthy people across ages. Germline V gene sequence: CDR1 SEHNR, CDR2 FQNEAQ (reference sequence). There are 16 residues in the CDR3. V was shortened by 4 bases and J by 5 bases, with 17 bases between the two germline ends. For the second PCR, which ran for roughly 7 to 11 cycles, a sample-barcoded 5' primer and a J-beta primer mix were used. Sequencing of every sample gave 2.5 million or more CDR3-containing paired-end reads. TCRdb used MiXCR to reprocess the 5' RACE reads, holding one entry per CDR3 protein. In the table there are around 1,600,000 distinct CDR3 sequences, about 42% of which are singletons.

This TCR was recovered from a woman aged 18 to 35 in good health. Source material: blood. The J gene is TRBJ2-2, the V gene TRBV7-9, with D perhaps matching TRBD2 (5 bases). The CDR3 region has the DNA TGTGCCAGCAGCTCGTACGACGTAACGGGGACCGGGGAGCTGTTTTTT. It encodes CASSSYDVTGTGELFF.